One sample yielded the 8 T cell receptor beta chains listed below, sequenced in a study of cytomegalovirus exposure and HLA in healthy donors (TCRdb year 2017). Library generation was performed with the immunoSEQ multiplex PCR assay. A mixture of 60 forward primers for TCR Vbeta segments and 13 reverse primers for TCR Jbeta segments was used in the multiplex PCR. TCRdb mirrors the immuneACCESS table, restricted to in-frame sequences. Some clones are absent from its copies; in checked studies, under half trace to an unresolved V gene, and the reason for the others is unknown. This sample is represented by approximately 190,000 clones; roughly 76% of them were singletons. Approximately 2.1% of the sample comes from the top ten. What was sequenced was PBMCs. Source of these receptors: a woman aged 25-40 years in good health and CMV-seropositive.

This clone was recorded once. CDR3 bases: TGTGCCAGCAGCCAAGATATACCTAGCGGGGCTCTTGAGCAGTTCTTC. Encoded protein: CASSQDIPSGALEQFF. The rearrangement joins TRBV14 to TRBJ2-1, with TRBD2 matching over 9 bases. V gave up 0 bases and J gave up 9 bases; unmatched junction bases: 9. The CDR3 has 16 amino acids. The germline gives CDR1 SGHDN, CDR2 FVKESK.

V and J are TRBV5-4 and TRBJ1-1, with a weak D call TRBD1 (5 bases). Germline V lookup: CDR1 SGHNT, CDR2 YYREEE (reference sequence). V lost 2 bases and J 4 bases, leaving 12 bases between the germline ends. This CDR3 comprises 14 residues. The CDR3 region has the DNA TGTGCCAGCAGCTTCCGGACCGGGGGCACTGAAGCTTTCTTT. It yields the protein CASSFRTGGTEAFF. Using reference TRBV5-4 and TRBJ1-1 for the parts outside the CDR3, the full variable domain is ETGVTQSPTHLIKTRGQQVTLRCSSQSGHNTVSWYQQALGQGPQFIFQYYREEENGRGNFPPRFSGLQFPNYSSELNVNALELDDSALYLCASSFRTGGTEAFFGQGTRLTVV.

The chain joins TRBV2 to TRBJ1-1; perhaps TRBD1 as D (6 bases). V was trimmed by 6 bases and J by 7 bases, leaving 12 bases between them. Germline V gene sequence: CDR1 SNHLY, CDR2 FYNNEI. The CDR3 has 12 residues. CDR3 in amino acids: CASRNRVGEAFF. The CDR3 DNA follows: TGTGCCAGCAGAAACAGGGTTGGTGAAGCTTTCTTT.

This sequence joins TRBV7-9 and TRBJ1-1, with D unclear. V gave up 6 bases and J gave up 4 bases, with 15 bases separating them. Per the germline V gene, CDR1 is SEHNR and CDR2 is FQNEAQ (reference sequence). The CDR3 is 14 amino acids. Here the CDR3 reads CASSLHGAVTEAFF. The CDR3 DNA is TGTGCCAGCAGTCTCCATGGAGCGGTCACTGAAGCTTTCTTT. Complete variable domain (other parts from reference TRBV7-9 and TRBJ1-1): DTGVSQNPRHKITKRGQNVTFRCDPISEHNRLYWYRQTLGQGPEFLTYFQNEAQLEKSRLLSDRFSAERPKGSFSTLEIQRTEQGDSAMYLCASSLHGAVTEAFFGQGTRLTVV.

This chain joins TRBV5-6 and TRBJ2-3; 9 bases match TRBD2. This CDR3 contains 14 residues. Per the germline V gene, CDR1 is SGHDT and CDR2 is YYEEEE. J was trimmed by 12 bases and V by 0 bases; bases with no gene match: 8. CDR3 amino acids: CASSLAPQGLAQYF. CDR3 coding DNA: TGTGCCAGCAGCTTGGCCCCTCAGGGACTAGCTCAGTATTTT. Supplemented by reference TRBV5-6 and TRBJ2-3, the full variable domain reads DAGVTQSPTHLIKTRGQQVTLRCSPKSGHDTVSWYQQALGQGPQFIFQYYEEEERQRGNFPDRFSGHQFPNYSSELNVNALLLGDSALYLCASSLAPQGLAQYFGPGTRLTVL.

The chain joins TRBV28 to TRBJ2-1; 11 bases align to TRBD2. Trimming took 5 bases from V and 2 from J; bases not matched to a gene: 5. The CDR3 is 16 residues long. In germline, CDR1 is MDHEN, CDR2 SYDVKM. CDR3 region: CASSRLAGGTYNEQFF. Written as DNA, the CDR3 is TGTGCCAGCAGTCGGCTAGCGGGGGGAACCTACAATGAGCAGTTCTTC.

The chain combines TRBV7-9 with TRBJ1-2; 11 bases fit TRBD1. CDR1 is SEHNR, CDR2 FQNEAQ, per germline (reference sequence). The junction had 4 bases not matched to a gene; V was cut back by 8 bases and J by 8 bases. CDR3 length equals 12 residues. The CDR3 loop is CASRTGGQGYTF. In DNA, the CDR3 is TGTGCCAGCCGGACAGGGGGCCAAGGCTACACCTTC.

DNA of the CDR3: TGTGCCAGCAGCGTAGATGGCGGGGGCGGCTATGGCTACACCTTC. It specifies CASSVDGGGGYGYTF. The chain links TRBV9 to TRBJ1-2; TRBD1 is a possible D gene (6 bases). Germline V CDR1 and CDR2: SGDLS, YYNGEE. V lost 0 bases, J lost 4 bases, and 13 bases lay in between. The CDR3 has 15 amino acids.